The TCR beta chain described here comes from a study of response to subunit inactivated influenza vaccine. The study, taken as a whole, reports: Authors suggested few new T cells are recruited by each seasonal influenza vaccination.

This CDR3 is built from 12 residues. V was trimmed by 6 bases and J by 1 base, leaving 9 bases between them. Per germline, CDR1 DFQATT and CDR2 SNEGSKA (reference sequence). From the RT-PCR reads, TCRdb called clonotypes with MiXCR, one entry per CDR3 protein. This table has hundreds of thousands of distinct CDR3 sequences, 12% appearing once. For this clonotype: The antigen is unknown.

The sample here was PBMCs from blood, taken on the day of vaccination. The source is a man between 45 and 60 years old who received an inactivated influenza vaccine. The J gene is TRBJ1-1, the V gene TRBV20-1; D unresolved. CDR3 DNA sequence: TGCAGTGCGGGGAAAGCGAACACTGAAGCTTTCTTT. Its translation: CSAGKANTEAFF.